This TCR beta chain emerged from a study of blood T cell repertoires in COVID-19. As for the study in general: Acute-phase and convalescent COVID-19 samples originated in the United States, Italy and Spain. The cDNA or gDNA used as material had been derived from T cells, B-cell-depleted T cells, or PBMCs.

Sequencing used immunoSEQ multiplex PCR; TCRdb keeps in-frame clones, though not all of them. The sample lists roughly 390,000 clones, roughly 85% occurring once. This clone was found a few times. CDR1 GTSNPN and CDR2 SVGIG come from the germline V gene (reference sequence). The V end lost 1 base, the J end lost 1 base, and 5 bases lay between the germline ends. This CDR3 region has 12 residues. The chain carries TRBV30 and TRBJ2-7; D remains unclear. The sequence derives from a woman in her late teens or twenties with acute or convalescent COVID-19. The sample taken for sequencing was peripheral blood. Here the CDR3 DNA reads TGTGCCTGGAGTGCCCAATCCTACGAGCAGTACTTC. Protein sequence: CAWSAQSYEQYF. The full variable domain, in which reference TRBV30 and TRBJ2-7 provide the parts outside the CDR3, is SQTIHQWPATLVQPVGSPLSLECTVEGTSNPNLYWYRQAAGRGLQLLFYSVGIGQISSEVPQNLSASRPQDRQFILSSKKLLLSDSGFYLCAWSAQSYEQYFGPGTRLTVT.